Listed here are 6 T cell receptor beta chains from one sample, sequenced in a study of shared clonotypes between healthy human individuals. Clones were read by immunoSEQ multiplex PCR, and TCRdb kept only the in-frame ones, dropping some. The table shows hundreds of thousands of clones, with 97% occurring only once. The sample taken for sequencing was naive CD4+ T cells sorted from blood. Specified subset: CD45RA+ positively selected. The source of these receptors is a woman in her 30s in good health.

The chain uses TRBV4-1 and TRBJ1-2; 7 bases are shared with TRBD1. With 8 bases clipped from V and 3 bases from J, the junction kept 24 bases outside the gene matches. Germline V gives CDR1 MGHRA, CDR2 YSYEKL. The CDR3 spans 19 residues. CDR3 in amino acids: CASRREPGEGQGVHYGYTF. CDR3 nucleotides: TGCGCCAGCCGGAGGGAACCGGGTGAGGGGCAGGGGGTCCACTATGGCTACACCTTC.

The CDR3 nucleotides read TGTGCCAGCAGCTTAGGGACAGGGGATGGCTACACCTTC. Its translation: CASSLGTGDGYTF. V gene TRBV7-8 combines with J gene TRBJ1-2; 9 bases line up with TRBD1. The germline V gene has CDR1 SGHVS and CDR2 FQNEAQ. The CDR3 contains 13 residues. V was pared by 1 base and J by 6 bases, with 0 bases of the junction left unmatched.

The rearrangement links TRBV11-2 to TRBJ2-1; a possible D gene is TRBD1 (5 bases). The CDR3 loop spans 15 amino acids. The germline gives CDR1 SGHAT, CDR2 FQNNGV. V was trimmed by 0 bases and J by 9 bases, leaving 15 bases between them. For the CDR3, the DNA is TGTGCCAGCAGCTTAGAAGGGGTCTACGCCGGTGAGCAGTTCTTC. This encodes CASSLEGVYAGEQFF.

CDR3 sequence (DNA): TGTGCCAGCAACCGCCAGGAGAACACCGGGGAGCTGTTTTTT. Residues: CASNRQENTGELFF. This chain uses TRBV9 with TRBJ2-2; D is uncertain. The germline gives CDR1 SGDLS, CDR2 YYNGEE. V was pared by 6 bases and J by 1 base, with 10 bases between. The CDR3 has 14 amino acids.

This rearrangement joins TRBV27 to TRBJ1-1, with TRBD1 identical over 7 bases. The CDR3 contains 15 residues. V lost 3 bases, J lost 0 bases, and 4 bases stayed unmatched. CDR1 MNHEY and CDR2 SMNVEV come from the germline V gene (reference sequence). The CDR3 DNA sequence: TGTGCCAGCAGTTTTGAGGGGGCAGTGAACACTGAAGCTTTCTTT. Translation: CASSFEGAVNTEAFF.

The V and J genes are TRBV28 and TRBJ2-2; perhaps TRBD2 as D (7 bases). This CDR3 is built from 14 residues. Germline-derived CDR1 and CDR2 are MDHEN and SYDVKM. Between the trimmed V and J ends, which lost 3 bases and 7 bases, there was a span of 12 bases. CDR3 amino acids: CASSLGGQSGELFF. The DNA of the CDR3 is TGTGCCAGCAGTTTGGGGGGGCAGAGCGGGGAGCTGTTTTTT.